This TCR beta chain was observed in a study of early T cells in non-severe SARS-CoV-2 infection. Across the study: Sequenced material consisted of bulk RNA (from unsorted whole blood), and chains were unpaired.

Turning to this clonotype: Its antigen is not identified.

The study, taken as a whole, reports: Matching against VDJdb likely underestimated virus-specific expansions, favoring anti-spike CD8.

Individual cDNA molecules received unique molecular identifiers. One entry per CDR3 protein results from TCRdb running MiXCR on the 5' RACE reads. The sample includes some 28,000 distinct CDR3 sequences, roughly 6% of them seen just once. CDR1 SGHNT and CDR2 YENEEA come from the germline V gene. Losses at the gene ends were 6 bases for V and 5 bases for J; bases not matched to a gene: 9. The CDR3 consists of 14 residues. The sample consisted of whole blood. This sequence joins TRBV11-3 and TRBJ2-7; 8 nucleotides agree with TRBD1. The TCR was taken from an adult who was a healthcare worker with PCR-confirmed SARS-CoV-2 infection or an uninfected control (not recorded which). The CDR3 region has the DNA TGTGCCAGCAGTCCTAAGGACAGGGTTAACGAGCAGTACTTC. Translated, it gives CASSPKDRVNEQYF.